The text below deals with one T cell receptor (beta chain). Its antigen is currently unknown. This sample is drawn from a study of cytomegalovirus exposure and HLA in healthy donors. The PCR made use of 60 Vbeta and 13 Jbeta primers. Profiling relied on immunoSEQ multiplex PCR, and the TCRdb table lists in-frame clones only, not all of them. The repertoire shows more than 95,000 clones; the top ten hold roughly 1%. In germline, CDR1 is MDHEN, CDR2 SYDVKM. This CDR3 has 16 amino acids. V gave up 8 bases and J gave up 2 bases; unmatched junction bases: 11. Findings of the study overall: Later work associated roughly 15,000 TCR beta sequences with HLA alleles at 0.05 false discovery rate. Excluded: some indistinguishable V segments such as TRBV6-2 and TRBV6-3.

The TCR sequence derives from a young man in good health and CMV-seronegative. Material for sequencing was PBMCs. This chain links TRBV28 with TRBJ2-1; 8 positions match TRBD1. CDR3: CASDASGQVTYNEQFF. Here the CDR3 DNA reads TGTGCCAGCGACGCGTCGGGACAGGTGACCTACAATGAGCAGTTCTTC.